Listed here is a single T cell receptor beta chain. The antigen is not known. The data are from a study of post-analysis software for immune sequencing data. About the research overall: The courses of disease that were included comprised relapsing-remitting, secondary progressive and progressive-relapsing multiple sclerosis. The study's findings and limits: Samples sharing a preparation batch grouped tightly together when assessed by F measure. A significant reduction in normalized Chao1 diversity was observed in multiple sclerosis patients versus controls. About 5 TRBV segments (TRBV5-6, TRBV5-1 and TRBV20-1 among them) occurred more frequently in patients than in controls.

Each TCR beta cDNA library carried unique molecular identifiers. The authors obtained 500,000 or so cDNA molecules from about 0.94 to 9.7 million T cells. TCRdb called the PCR reads again in MiXCR, with one record for every CDR3 protein. In the table there are about 500,000 distinct CDR3 sequences, approximately 45% of which are singletons. Looked up from germline, CDR1 is SGHTA and CDR2 is FQGNSA. The CDR3 covers 15 residues. The V end was cut by 1 base, the J end by 2 bases, with 12 bases between. The receptor was derived from a girl between 5 and 17 years old with multiple sclerosis. Material: blood. This chain connects TRBV7-2 to TRBJ2-7; D is ambiguous. The CDR3 reads CASSLGTLGTYEQYF. The DNA of the CDR3 is TGTGCCAGCAGCTTAGGAACCCTAGGGACCTACGAGCAGTACTTC.